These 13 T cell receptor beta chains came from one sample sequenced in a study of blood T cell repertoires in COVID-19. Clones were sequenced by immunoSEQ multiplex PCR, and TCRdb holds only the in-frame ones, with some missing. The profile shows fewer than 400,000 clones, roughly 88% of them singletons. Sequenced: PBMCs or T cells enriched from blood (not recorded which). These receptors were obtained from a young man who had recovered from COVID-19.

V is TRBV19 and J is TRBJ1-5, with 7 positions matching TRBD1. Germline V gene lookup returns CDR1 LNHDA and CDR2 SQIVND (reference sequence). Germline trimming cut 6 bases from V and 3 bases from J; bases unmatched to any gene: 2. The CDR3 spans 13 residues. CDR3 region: CASRGQFNQPQHF. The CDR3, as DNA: TGTGCCAGTAGGGGACAGTTCAATCAGCCCCAGCATTTT. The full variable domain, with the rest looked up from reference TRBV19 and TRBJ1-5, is DGGITQSPKYLFRKEGQNVTLSCEQNLNHDAMYWYRQDPGQGLRLIYYSQIVNDFQKGDIAEGYSVSREKKESFPLTVTSAQKNPTAFYLCASRGQFNQPQHFGDGTRLSIL.

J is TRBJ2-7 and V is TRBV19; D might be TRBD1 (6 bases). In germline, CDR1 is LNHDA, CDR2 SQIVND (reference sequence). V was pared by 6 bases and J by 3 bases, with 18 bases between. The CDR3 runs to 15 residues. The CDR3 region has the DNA TGTGCCAGTAGGGCATTATCGCAGGGGTGCTACGAGCAGTACTTC. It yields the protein CASRALSQGCYEQYF.

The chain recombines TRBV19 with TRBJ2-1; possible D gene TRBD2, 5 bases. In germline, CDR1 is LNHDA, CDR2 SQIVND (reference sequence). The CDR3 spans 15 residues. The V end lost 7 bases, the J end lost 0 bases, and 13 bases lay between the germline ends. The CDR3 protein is CASTRGQLSYNEQFF. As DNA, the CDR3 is TGTGCCAGTACCCGAGGGCAGCTCTCCTACAATGAGCAGTTCTTC.

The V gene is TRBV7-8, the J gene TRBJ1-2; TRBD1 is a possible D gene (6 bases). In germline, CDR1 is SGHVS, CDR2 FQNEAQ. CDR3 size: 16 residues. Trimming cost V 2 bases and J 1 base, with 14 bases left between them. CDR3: CASSLMTGNFNYGYTF. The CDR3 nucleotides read TGTGCCAGCAGCTTAATGACAGGAAATTTTAACTATGGCTACACCTTC.

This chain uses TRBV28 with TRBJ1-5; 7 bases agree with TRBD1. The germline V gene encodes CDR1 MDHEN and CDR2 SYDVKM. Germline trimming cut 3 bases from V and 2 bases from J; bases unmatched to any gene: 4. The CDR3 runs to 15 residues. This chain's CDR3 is CASSLTGFGNQPQHF. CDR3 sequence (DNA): TGTGCCAGCAGTTTGACAGGGTTTGGCAATCAGCCCCAGCATTTT.

The CDR3 coding sequence is TGTGCCAGCAGGCCGGGGGTAGGTACAGATACGCAGTATTTT. This encodes CASRPGVGTDTQYF. The J gene is TRBJ2-3, the V gene TRBV6-5, with TRBD2 as a possible D gene (6 bases). V lost 6 bases to trimming and J lost 3 bases, with 13 bases between them. The V gene's germline CDR1 is MNHEY and CDR2 SVGAGI. The CDR3 totals 14 residues.

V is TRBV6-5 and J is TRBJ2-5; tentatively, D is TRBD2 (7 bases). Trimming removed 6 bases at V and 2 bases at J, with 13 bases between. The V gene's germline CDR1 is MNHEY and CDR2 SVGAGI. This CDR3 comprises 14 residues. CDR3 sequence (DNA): TGTGCCAGCAGGAACGGGGGGCCGCAAGAGACCCAGTACTTC. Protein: CASRNGGPQETQYF.

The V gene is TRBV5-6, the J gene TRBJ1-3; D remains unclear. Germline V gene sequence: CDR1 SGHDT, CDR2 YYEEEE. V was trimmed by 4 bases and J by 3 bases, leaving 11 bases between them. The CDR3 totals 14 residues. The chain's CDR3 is CASSLPNGGNTIYF. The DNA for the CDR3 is TGTGCCAGCAGCCTACCCAACGGTGGAAACACCATATATTTT.

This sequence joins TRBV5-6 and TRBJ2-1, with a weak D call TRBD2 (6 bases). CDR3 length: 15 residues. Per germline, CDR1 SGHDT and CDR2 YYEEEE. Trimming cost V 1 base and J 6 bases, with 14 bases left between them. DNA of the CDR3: TGTGCCAGCAGCTTGAAGGGACTGGGTGGCAATGAGCAGTTCTTC. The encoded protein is CASSLKGLGGNEQFF. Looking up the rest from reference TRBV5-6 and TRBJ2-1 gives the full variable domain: DAGVTQSPTHLIKTRGQQVTLRCSPKSGHDTVSWYQQALGQGPQFIFQYYEEEERQRGNFPDRFSGHQFPNYSSELNVNALLLGDSALYLCASSLKGLGGNEQFFGPGTRLTVL.

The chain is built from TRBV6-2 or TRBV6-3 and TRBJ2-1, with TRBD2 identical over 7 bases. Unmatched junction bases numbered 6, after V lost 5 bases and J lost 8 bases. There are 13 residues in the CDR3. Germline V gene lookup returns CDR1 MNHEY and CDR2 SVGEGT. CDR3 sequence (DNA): TGTGCCAGCAGTCGACTAGCCTGGGATGAGCAGTTCTTC. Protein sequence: CASSRLAWDEQFF.

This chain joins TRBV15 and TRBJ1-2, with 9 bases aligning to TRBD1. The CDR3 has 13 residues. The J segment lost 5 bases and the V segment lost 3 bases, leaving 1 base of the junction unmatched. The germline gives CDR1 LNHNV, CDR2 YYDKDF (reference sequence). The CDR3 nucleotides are TGTGCCACCAGCAGGGACAGGGGATATGGCTACACCTTC. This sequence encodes CATSRDRGYGYTF.

CDR3 nucleotide sequence: TGTGCCAGCAGTGAATTGGCCGCTCTAGTCTCACCCCTCCACTTT. Its translation: CASSELAALVSPLHF. The chain combines TRBV6-1 with TRBJ1-6; D is unresolved. Between the trimmed V and J ends, which lost 2 bases and 10 bases, there was a span of 15 bases. Germline CDR1 and CDR2: MNHNS and SASEGT. The CDR3 is 15 amino acids.

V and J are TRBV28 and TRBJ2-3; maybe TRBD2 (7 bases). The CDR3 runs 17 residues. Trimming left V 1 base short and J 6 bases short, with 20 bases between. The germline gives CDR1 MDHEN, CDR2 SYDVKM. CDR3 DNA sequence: TGTGCCAGCAGTTTATTAGGTGAGGGGGGGAGGACGGATACGCAGTATTTT. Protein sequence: CASSLLGEGGRTDTQYF.